Listed below are T cell receptor beta chains from one sample, sequenced in a study of cytomegalovirus exposure and HLA in healthy donors. The repertoire was sequenced with immunoSEQ multiplex PCR; TCRdb's copy has only in-frame clones and lacks some. The repertoire has 93,000 or so clones, 70% to 90% of them found once; the top ten carry roughly 5.9%. Sequenced: PBMCs. These receptor sequences come from a woman aged 18 to 35 in good health and CMV-seropositive. CDR3s include the opening cysteine and the closing phenylalanine or tryptophan. The order of the fields is D gene, V gene, J gene, clone size, CDR3 DNA, CDR3 protein. The D gene is left open where the match is weak. Clone size, where shown, is once, few, many, or a class for clones that have expanded.

d_call: NA; v_call: TRBV7-8; j_call: TRBJ2-3; clone_size: NA; cdr3_nt: TGTGCCAGCAGCCAGAGCGGAGGGGTAGATACGCAGTATTTT; cdr3_aa: CASSQSGGVDTQYF
d_call: NA; v_call: TRBV2; j_call: TRBJ2-3; clone_size: NA; cdr3_nt: TGTGCCAGCAGTGATTCCTACACAGATACGCAGTATTTT; cdr3_aa: CASSDSYTDTQYF
d_call: TRBD1; v_call: TRBV2; j_call: TRBJ2-5; clone_size: NA; cdr3_nt: TGTGCCAGCTCCCGGGACAGGGGGCTGGAGACCCAGTACTTC; cdr3_aa: CASSRDRGLETQYF
d_call: NA; v_call: TRBV5-4; j_call: TRBJ2-1; clone_size: few; cdr3_nt: TGTGCCAGCAGCTTGGCCGCGGGTCAGACCTACAATGAGCAGTTCTTC; cdr3_aa: CASSLAAGQTYNEQFF
d_call: NA; v_call: TRBV13; j_call: TRBJ2-1; clone_size: NA; cdr3_nt: TGTGCCAGCAGCCCACCAGGAAGCAATGAGCAGTTCTTC; cdr3_aa: CASSPPGSNEQFF
d_call: NA; v_call: TRBV10-3; j_call: TRBJ2-5; clone_size: NA; cdr3_nt: TGTGCCAGCAGCACACAGGGGACTAGGGAGACCCAGTACTTC; cdr3_aa: CASSTQGTRETQYF
d_call: TRBD1; v_call: TRBV28; j_call: TRBJ1-1; clone_size: NA; cdr3_nt: TGTGCCAGCAGTTTGTTACCAGGGGGCGCCGCTGAAGCTTTCTTT; cdr3_aa: CASSLLPGGAAEAFF
d_call: TRBD1; v_call: TRBV6-4; j_call: TRBJ1-6; clone_size: NA; cdr3_nt: TGTGCCAGCAGGCGGGACAGGGATAATTCACCCCTCCACTTT; cdr3_aa: CASRRDRDNSPLHF
d_call: NA; v_call: TRBV30; j_call: TRBJ2-2; clone_size: NA; cdr3_nt: TGTGCCTGGAGACATTTACACACCGGGGAGCTGTTTTTT; cdr3_aa: CAWRHLHTGELFF
d_call: TRBD1; v_call: TRBV13; j_call: TRBJ2-3; clone_size: NA; cdr3_nt: TGTGCCAGCAGCGACAGGGACACTAGCACAGATACGCAGTATTTT; cdr3_aa: CASSDRDTSTDTQYF
d_call: TRBD1; v_call: TRBV7-9; j_call: TRBJ1-1; clone_size: NA; cdr3_nt: TGTGCCAGCAGCTCACATGGACAGGGGAGGACTGAAGCTTTCTTT; cdr3_aa: CASSSHGQGRTEAFF
d_call: TRBD1; v_call: TRBV19; j_call: TRBJ1-2; clone_size: NA; cdr3_nt: TGTGCCAGTAGTATAGGCCCCGGGACAGGGGTCTATGGCTACACCTTC; cdr3_aa: CASSIGPGTGVYGYTF
d_call: NA; v_call: TRBV4-1; j_call: TRBJ1-1; clone_size: few; cdr3_nt: TGCGCCAGCAGCCAAGACCCCCCTAACACTGAAGCTTTCTTT; cdr3_aa: CASSQDPPNTEAFF
d_call: NA; v_call: TRBV5-4; j_call: TRBJ2-7; clone_size: NA; cdr3_nt: TGTGCCAGCAGCAAACAGGGTCCCCTCTTCGAGCAGTACTTC; cdr3_aa: CASSKQGPLFEQYF
d_call: NA; v_call: TRBV6-5; j_call: TRBJ1-1; clone_size: NA; cdr3_nt: TGTGCCAGCAGTTACTTGGGGGGCACTGAAGCTTTCTTT; cdr3_aa: CASSYLGGTEAFF
d_call: TRBD1; v_call: TRBV7-8; j_call: TRBJ2-5; clone_size: NA; cdr3_nt: TGTGCCAGCAGGCAGGGGGCCTCGGAGACCCAGTACTTC; cdr3_aa: CASRQGASETQYF
d_call: TRBD2; v_call: TRBV27; j_call: TRBJ2-7; clone_size: NA; cdr3_nt: TGTGCCAGCAGGCAGACTAGCGGGGGTGTTTACGAGCAGTACTTC; cdr3_aa: CASRQTSGGVYEQYF
d_call: TRBD1; v_call: TRBV25-1; j_call: TRBJ1-4; clone_size: NA; cdr3_nt: TGTGCCAGCAGTGAGCCGGACAGGGCAGGGGAAAAACTGTTTTTT; cdr3_aa: CASSEPDRAGEKLFF
d_call: TRBD1; v_call: TRBV7-9; j_call: TRBJ2-1; clone_size: NA; cdr3_nt: TGTGCCAGCAGCTTAGAGGGTGGACAGGGTCATGAGCAGTTCTTC; cdr3_aa: CASSLEGGQGHEQFF
d_call: TRBD2; v_call: TRBV5-1; j_call: TRBJ2-3; clone_size: NA; cdr3_nt: TGCGCCAGCAGCTTGGTAACTAGCGGGTATAGCACAGATACGCAGTATTTT; cdr3_aa: CASSLVTSGYSTDTQYF
d_call: TRBD2; v_call: TRBV5-1; j_call: TRBJ2-7; clone_size: NA; cdr3_nt: TGCGCCAGCTCTGGACTAGCGGCCTACGAGCAGTACTTC; cdr3_aa: CASSGLAAYEQYF
d_call: TRBD1; v_call: TRBV6-5; j_call: TRBJ2-3; clone_size: NA; cdr3_nt: TGTGCCAGCAGCTCTTGGGACAGGGACACAGATACGCAGTATTTT; cdr3_aa: CASSSWDRDTDTQYF
d_call: TRBD2; v_call: TRBV6-5; j_call: TRBJ2-3; clone_size: NA; cdr3_nt: TGTGCCAGCAGCCGGACTAGCGGGGGCACAGATACGCAGTATTTT; cdr3_aa: CASSRTSGGTDTQYF
d_call: NA; v_call: TRBV5-1; j_call: TRBJ2-5; clone_size: NA; cdr3_nt: TGCGCCAGCAGGGCCTGGGGGGTACAAGAGACCCAGTACTTC; cdr3_aa: CASRAWGVQETQYF
d_call: NA; v_call: TRBV9; j_call: TRBJ2-5; clone_size: NA; cdr3_nt: TGTGCCAGCAGCGCAGGCAGGGGTGGAGAGACCCAGTACTTC; cdr3_aa: CASSAGRGGETQYF
d_call: TRBD2; v_call: TRBV6-7; j_call: TRBJ2-7; clone_size: NA; cdr3_nt: TGTGCCAGCAGTTACTTAGCGGGGGTTGCCTACGAGCAGTACTTC; cdr3_aa: CASSYLAGVAYEQYF
d_call: NA; v_call: TRBV4-1; j_call: TRBJ2-7; clone_size: once; cdr3_nt: TGCGCCAGCAGCCAAGTCGTTGACTCCCCCTCCTACGAGCAGTACTTC; cdr3_aa: CASSQVVDSPSYEQYF
d_call: TRBD2; v_call: TRBV15; j_call: TRBJ2-2; clone_size: NA; cdr3_nt: TGTGCCACCAGCAGAGGACTAGCGGGAGCGGACGGGGAGCTGTTTTTT; cdr3_aa: CATSRGLAGADGELFF
d_call: TRBD2; v_call: TRBV7-8; j_call: TRBJ2-1; clone_size: NA; cdr3_nt: TGTGCCAGCAGCTCCAGCGGGGGCTTCTACAATGAGCAGTTCTTC; cdr3_aa: CASSSSGGFYNEQFF
d_call: TRBD1; v_call: TRBV28; j_call: TRBJ2-7; clone_size: once; cdr3_nt: TGTGCCAGCTGCTACAGGGGGGAGACCTACGAGCAGTACTTC; cdr3_aa: CASCYRGETYEQYF
d_call: TRBD1; v_call: TRBV5-6; j_call: TRBJ2-5; clone_size: once; cdr3_nt: TGTGCCAGCACCAAACCGACAGGGAGTGAGACCCAGTACTTC; cdr3_aa: CASTKPTGSETQYF
d_call: NA; v_call: TRBV6-1; j_call: TRBJ1-5; clone_size: NA; cdr3_nt: TGTGCCAGCAGTGACCTATTGAAATCTCAGCCCCAGCATTTT; cdr3_aa: CASSDLLKSQPQHF
d_call: NA; v_call: TRBV9; j_call: TRBJ1-3; clone_size: NA; cdr3_nt: TGTGCCAGCAGCGCCCCGCCCGGTGGGGCGAAAGCTGGAAACACCATATATTTT; cdr3_aa: CASSAPPGGAKAGNTIYF
d_call: NA; v_call: TRBV13; j_call: TRBJ1-2; clone_size: NA; cdr3_nt: TGTGCCAGCAGCTCAAAAGACAGGTCCCTCTATGGCTACACCTTC; cdr3_aa: CASSSKDRSLYGYTF
d_call: TRBD2; v_call: TRBV7-9; j_call: TRBJ2-4; clone_size: once; cdr3_nt: TGTGCCAGCAGCTTAGCGCGGGGGGAGTCGGCCAAAAACATTCAGTACTTC; cdr3_aa: CASSLARGESAKNIQYF
d_call: NA; v_call: TRBV5-4; j_call: TRBJ2-1; clone_size: NA; cdr3_nt: TGTGCCAGCAGCTTGCACCTCCAGGGTAATGAGCAGTTCTTC; cdr3_aa: CASSLHLQGNEQFF
d_call: NA; v_call: TRBV6-5; j_call: TRBJ2-7; clone_size: NA; cdr3_nt: TGTGCCAGCACCGTCTCCCAGGGGACCTACGAGCAGTACTTC; cdr3_aa: CASTVSQGTYEQYF
d_call: NA; v_call: TRBV20-1; j_call: TRBJ1-1; clone_size: NA; cdr3_nt: TGCGGGACTGCCGTGGTCACTGAAGCTTTCTTT; cdr3_aa: CGTAVVTEAFF
d_call: NA; v_call: TRBV7-9; j_call: TRBJ1-2; clone_size: NA; cdr3_nt: TGTGCCAGCAGCTTACGAAGGACTGCGGATGGCTACACCTTC; cdr3_aa: CASSLRRTADGYTF
d_call: TRBD1; v_call: TRBV29-1; j_call: TRBJ1-1; clone_size: NA; cdr3_nt: TGCAGCGTTGAACCGGGACAGAGGAACACTGAAGCTTTCTTT; cdr3_aa: CSVEPGQRNTEAFF
d_call: TRBD1; v_call: TRBV7-3; j_call: TRBJ1-1; clone_size: NA; cdr3_nt: TGTGCCAGCACGCCGTGGACAGGGCAAAACACTGAAGCTTTCTTT; cdr3_aa: CASTPWTGQNTEAFF
d_call: NA; v_call: TRBV28; j_call: TRBJ1-3; clone_size: NA; cdr3_nt: TGTGCCAGCAGGCCGGACGGGGGGGCTGGAAACACCATATATTTT; cdr3_aa: CASRPDGGAGNTIYF
d_call: NA; v_call: TRBV28; j_call: TRBJ1-1; clone_size: few; cdr3_nt: TGTGCCACACGCTGGGAGGGAGGTAGGACTGAAGCTTTCTTT; cdr3_aa: CATRWEGGRTEAFF
d_call: NA; v_call: TRBV30; j_call: TRBJ1-2; clone_size: once; cdr3_nt: TGTGCCTGGAGCCCGAAAAGACAGGACTATGGCTACACCTTC; cdr3_aa: CAWSPKRQDYGYTF
d_call: NA; v_call: TRBV4-2; j_call: TRBJ1-2; clone_size: once; cdr3_nt: TGTGCCAGCAGCGAAAGGGACAATGGCTACACCTTC; cdr3_aa: CASSERDNGYTF
d_call: NA; v_call: TRBV4-1; j_call: TRBJ1-6; clone_size: NA; cdr3_nt: TGCGCCAGCAGCCAAGAGTCACAGAATAATTCACCCCTCCACTTT; cdr3_aa: CASSQESQNNSPLHF
d_call: NA; v_call: TRBV15; j_call: TRBJ2-2; clone_size: once; cdr3_nt: TGTGCCACCGGGAGCCAGCTCAACACCGGGGAGCTGTTTTTT; cdr3_aa: CATGSQLNTGELFF
d_call: NA; v_call: TRBV4-1; j_call: TRBJ1-2; clone_size: NA; cdr3_nt: TGCGCCAGCAGCCCACCATCCGACACCTTCTATGGCTACACCTTC; cdr3_aa: CASSPPSDTFYGYTF
d_call: NA; v_call: TRBV21-1; j_call: TRBJ2-2; clone_size: NA; cdr3_nt: TGTGCCAGCAGCAAAGTCCCTAGCGGGAGTAGCACCGGGGAGCTGTTTTTT; cdr3_aa: CASSKVPSGSSTGELFF
d_call: TRBD1; v_call: TRBV25-1; j_call: TRBJ2-1; clone_size: NA; cdr3_nt: TGTGCCAGTGGGGACAGAAACAATGAGCAGTTCTTC; cdr3_aa: CASGDRNNEQFF
d_call: NA; v_call: TRBV5-1; j_call: TRBJ1-5; clone_size: once; cdr3_nt: TGCGCCAGCAGCGCAACAGGGTTCAATCAGCCCCAGCATTTT; cdr3_aa: CASSATGFNQPQHF